The 27 T cell receptor beta chains below come from one sample, sequenced in a study of response to subunit inactivated influenza vaccine. TCRdb passed the RT-PCR reads through MiXCR, listing each CDR3 protein once. This sample yields hundreds of thousands of distinct CDR3 sequences, of which roughly 18% are seen a single time; under 13% belongs to the top ten. The starting material was PBMCs from blood, obtained 4 to 6 days after vaccination. The receptors were sampled from a man aged 50 to 60 who received an inactivated influenza vaccine.

This rearrangement joins TRBV20-1 to TRBJ2-5, with 7 bases that match TRBD2. CDR3 size: 15 residues. Looked up from germline, CDR1 is DFQATT and CDR2 is SNEGSKA (reference sequence). With V trimmed by 6 bases and J by 0 bases, 10 bases remained unmatched. For the CDR3, the DNA is TGCAGTGCAAAGGGGCTAGCGGACAACCAAGAGACCCAGTACTTC. It specifies CSAKGLADNQETQYF.

This clonotype was detected only a few times. This chain uses TRBV30 with TRBJ2-3; 7 bases align to TRBD1. The V segment lost 0 bases and the J segment 0 bases; nucleotides outside the gene matches: 3. Germline CDR1 and CDR2: GTSNPN and SVGIG (reference sequence). The CDR3 runs 15 residues. The CDR3 DNA reads TGTGCCTGGAGTGTAGGGACAGTGAGCACAGATACGCAGTATTTT. This gives the protein CAWSVGTVSTDTQYF.

The chain combines TRBV7-9 with TRBJ2-1, with 10 bases that match TRBD2. CDR1 and CDR2 from the germline V gene are SEHNR and FQNEAQ (reference sequence). The CDR3 contains 15 residues. Trimming cost V 4 bases and J 7 bases; bases outside gene matches: 7. CDR3 DNA: TGTGCCAGCAGCTCGACTAGCGGGTATGATAATGAGCAGTTCTTC. Encoded protein: CASSSTSGYDNEQFF.

The chain carries TRBV20-1 and TRBJ2-3, with D perhaps matching TRBD2 (5 bases). The CDR3 sequence is 14 residues long. Germline V lookup: CDR1 DFQATT, CDR2 SNEGSKA (reference sequence). V was clipped by 0 bases and J by 1 base, with 8 bases between them. Written as DNA, the CDR3 is TGCAGTGCTAGAGATCAACTAGGCACAGATACGCAGTATTTT. Its protein is CSARDQLGTDTQYF.

This clonotype was counted a few times. The chain recombines TRBV6-2 or TRBV6-3 with TRBJ2-4; 8 positions match TRBD1. Germline V gene sequence: CDR1 MNHEY, CDR2 SVGEGT. With 9 bases clipped from V and 8 bases from J, the junction kept 6 bases outside the gene matches. This CDR3 is 12 amino acids long. The CDR3 here is CASGDRPDIQYF. DNA for the CDR3: TGTGCCAGTGGGGACAGGCCAGACATTCAGTACTTC.

The chain links TRBV11-2 to TRBJ2-5; 7 bases are a match to TRBD1. The CDR3 extends over 15 amino acids. The trim removed 3 bases at V and 2 bases at J, leaving 6 bases unmatched. Germline values: CDR1 SGHAT, CDR2 FQNNGV. CDR3 in DNA: TGTGCCAGCAGCTTTCACCCGGGACAGCAAGAGACCCAGTACTTC. It specifies CASSFHPGQQETQYF.

This clonotype was found many times. The chain employs TRBV7-9 and TRBJ2-1; D ambiguous. Per germline, CDR1 SEHNR and CDR2 FQNEAQ (reference sequence). This CDR3 contains 12 residues. Trimming pared 6 bases from V and 5 bases from J, leaving 8 bases between. The CDR3 DNA follows: TGTGCCAGCAGTCTCCGGGACAATGAGCAGTTCTTC. This codes for CASSLRDNEQFF.

This clonotype was found a few times. The chain recombines TRBV10-2 with TRBJ1-2; D not resolved. The germline V and J ends were trimmed by 4 bases and 3 bases, with 6 bases remaining between them. This CDR3 spans 12 amino acids. The germline V gene has CDR1 WSHSY and CDR2 SAAADI. The CDR3 region is CASSGSYYGYTF. The CDR3 bases are TGCGCCAGCAGTGGCAGCTACTATGGCTACACCTTC.

This clonotype was picked up a small number of times. The chain carries TRBV28 and TRBJ1-1; D is unclear. There are 11 residues in the CDR3. V lost 2 bases and J 9 bases, leaving 7 bases between the germline ends. The germline V gene has CDR1 MDHEN and CDR2 SYDVKM. Written as DNA, the CDR3 is TGTGCCAGCAGTTTAAGGCTCAAAGCTTTCTTT. This translates into CASSLRLKAFF.

This clonotype was observed a handful of times. This rearrangement joins TRBV20-1 to TRBJ2-7; D uncertain. CDR1 and CDR2 from the germline V gene are DFQATT and SNEGSKA (reference sequence). CDR3 length: 16 amino acids. The V end was cut by 0 bases, the J end by 5 bases, with 20 bases between. The CDR3 DNA reads TGCAGTGCTAGAGATTCCGTACTCGGACGGCCCGACGAGCAGTACTTC. Protein sequence: CSARDSVLGRPDEQYF.

The rearrangement links TRBV7-9 to TRBJ2-5; D could derive from TRBD1 or TRBD2 (6 bases each). CDR3 size: 16 residues. Trimming cost V 1 base and J 2 bases, with 14 bases left between them. Germline lookup yields CDR1 SEHNR and CDR2 FQNEAQ (reference sequence). In DNA form, the CDR3 reads TGTGCCAGCAGCTTAGGAGGGGGGCGCGTTCAAGAGACCCAGTACTTC. It yields the protein CASSLGGGRVQETQYF.

The rearrangement uses TRBV9 and TRBJ2-5; 7 positions match TRBD2. The CDR3 loop spans 14 amino acids. Germline CDR1 reads SGDLS; CDR2 reads YYNGEE. After removal of 3 bases from V and 5 bases from J, the junction contained 7 bases not matched to a gene. CDR3 nucleotides: TGTGCCAGCAGCGGAAGCGGGGTATGGGAGACCCAGTACTTC. It is translated as CASSGSGVWETQYF.

The chain couples TRBV6-1 to TRBJ2-5; the match to TRBD1 covers 8 bases. Germline values: CDR1 MNHNS, CDR2 SASEGT. The CDR3 totals 18 residues. The trim removed 5 bases at V and 9 bases at J, leaving 23 bases unmatched. CDR3 amino acids: CASSTPGQDLMSNGAQYF. The CDR3, as DNA: TGTGCCAGCAGTACCCCGGGACAGGATCTCATGAGCAATGGGGCCCAGTACTTC.

This clonotype was seen a few times. The V and J genes are TRBV7-2 and TRBJ1-6; TRBD1 matches 7 bases. The V gene end was trimmed by 0 bases and the J gene end by 4 bases; junction bases not matched to a gene: 3. There are 16 residues in the CDR3. Germline-derived CDR1 and CDR2 are SGHTA and FQGNSA. CDR3 sequence: CASSLATGRYNSPLHF. The CDR3 DNA sequence: TGTGCCAGCAGCTTAGCGACAGGGAGGTATAATTCACCCCTCCACTTT.

This clonotype has a handful of counts. This chain joins TRBV20-1 and TRBJ2-3, with D possibly matching TRBD2 (6 bases). CDR1 and CDR2 from the germline V gene are DFQATT and SNEGSKA (reference sequence). V was shortened by 0 bases and J by 2 bases, with 18 bases between the two germline ends. CDR3 length: 17 amino acids. The DNA of the CDR3 is TGCAGTGCTAGAGATCAAAGGGGTGGGGGACTCACAGATACGCAGTATTTT. Protein sequence: CSARDQRGGGLTDTQYF.

The chain is built from TRBV6-2 or TRBV6-3 and TRBJ1-5; D remains ambiguous. Trimming removed 6 bases at V and 7 bases at J, with 10 bases between. The CDR3 runs to 12 residues. Germline V gives CDR1 MNHEY, CDR2 SVGEGT. Here the CDR3 reads CASRNPDQPQHF. DNA of the CDR3: TGTGCCAGCAGGAACCCCGACCAGCCCCAGCATTTT.

This chain uses TRBV3-1 with TRBJ2-2; weak D call: TRBD1 (6 bases). V lost 3 bases to trimming and J lost 3 bases, with 14 bases between them. The length of the CDR3 is 16 residues. The germline gives CDR1 LGHDT, CDR2 YNNKEL (reference sequence). In nucleotides, the CDR3 is TGTGCCAGCAGCCACACAGGGATGGGGGACACCGGGGAGCTGTTTTTT. Its translation is CASSHTGMGDTGELFF.

J is TRBJ1-1 and V is TRBV4-1; 7 nucleotides line up with TRBD1. Germline values: CDR1 MGHRA, CDR2 YSYEKL. V shed 0 bases, J shed 1 base, and the junction held 2 bases outside the gene matches. The CDR3 extends over 15 amino acids. The CDR3 reads CASSQEGQPNTEAFF. The CDR3 DNA is TGCGCCAGCAGCCAAGAGGGACAGCCGAACACTGAAGCTTTCTTT.

The chain joins TRBV20-1 to TRBJ2-1; D remains unclear. CDR1 and CDR2 from the germline V gene are DFQATT and SNEGSKA (reference sequence). V was pared by 0 bases and J by 5 bases, with 14 bases between. The CDR3 has 15 residues. CDR3 sequence (DNA): TGCAGTGCTAGAGATCGACTCCAACCTCACAATGAGCAGTTCTTC. Its translation is CSARDRLQPHNEQFF.

This clonotype came up a few times. The genes are TRBV5-6 and TRBJ2-1; D is unclear. Trimming removed 0 bases from V and 8 bases from J, with 9 bases in between. The V gene's germline CDR1 is SGHDT and CDR2 YYEEEE. This CDR3 region has 13 residues. Written as DNA, the CDR3 is TGTGCCAGCAGCTTGGAGGGAAGGTATGAGCAGTTCTTC. Translated: CASSLEGRYEQFF.

This clonotype was counted a few times. This chain links TRBV4-3 with TRBJ2-3; D tentatively reads TRBD1 or TRBD2 (5 bases each). CDR1 and CDR2 from the germline V gene are LGHNA and YSLEER. The CDR3 totals 15 residues. Trimming took off 0 bases at V and 3 bases at J, with 10 bases between the two ends. CDR3 amino acids: CASSQDFRETDTQYF. Here the CDR3 DNA reads TGCGCCAGCAGCCAAGATTTCAGGGAGACAGATACGCAGTATTTT.

This clonotype has just a few counts. The chain links TRBV4-2 to TRBJ2-1; the match to TRBD2 covers 10 bases. Trimming took 1 base from V and 2 from J; bases not matched to a gene: 11. The CDR3 covers 19 residues. Germline CDR1 is LGHNA and CDR2 is YNFKEQ. The CDR3 nucleotides are TGTGCCAGCAGCCAAGGCTCGGCTAGCGGGAGTCCCACCTACAATGAGCAGTTCTTC. This translates into CASSQGSASGSPTYNEQFF.

This clonotype was seen more than once but under ten times. This rearrangement joins TRBV7-2 to TRBJ2-3; the D is unclear. The CDR3 spans 13 residues. The V end was cut by 3 bases, the J end by 2 bases, with 6 bases between. The germline V gene has CDR1 SGHTA and CDR2 FQGNSA. CDR3 sequence reads: CASSFPPTDTQYF. As DNA, the CDR3 is TGTGCCAGCAGCTTTCCCCCCACAGATACGCAGTATTTT. Full variable domain (outside the CDR3, taken from reference TRBV7-2 and TRBJ2-3): GAGVSQSPSNKVTEKGKDVELRCDPISGHTALYWYRQSLGQGLEFLIYFQGNSAPDKSGLPSDRFSAERTGGSVSTLTIQRTQQEDSAVYLCASSFPPTDTQYFGPGTRLTVL.

This clonotype was counted between two and nine times. The chain combines TRBV6-5 with TRBJ1-6; 8 bases agree with TRBD1. J was trimmed by 10 bases and V by 1 base; bases with no gene match: 6. The germline CDR1 and CDR2 sequences are MNHEY and SVGAGI. The CDR3 is made up of 15 amino acids. The DNA of the CDR3 is TGTGCCAGCAGTTACTTCGGACAGGGTTCCTCACCCCTCCACTTT. It codes for CASSYFGQGSSPLHF.

There are a few counts of this clonotype. The chain has TRBV9 and TRBJ2-2; D may be TRBD1 (6 bases). The CDR3 consists of 16 residues. Germline loops: CDR1 SGDLS, CDR2 YYNGEE. Deletions cut 3 bases from V and 4 bases from J, with 16 bases between. CDR3 nucleotides: TGTGCCAGCAGCGCCCGAAGTCGAGGGGGCACCGGGGAGCTGTTTTTT. It is translated as CASSARSRGGTGELFF.

The genes are TRBV12-3 or TRBV12-4 and TRBJ2-6; D ambiguous. V lost 6 bases and J 2 bases, leaving 5 bases between the germline ends. This CDR3 has 13 residues. This chain's CDR3 is CASRSTGANVLTF. Written as DNA, the CDR3 is TGTGCCAGCAGATCAACTGGGGCCAACGTCCTGACTTTC.

This chain connects TRBV12-3 or TRBV12-4 to TRBJ2-2; a possible D gene is TRBD2 (5 bases). The CDR3 sequence is 13 residues long. Deletions cut 6 bases from V and 6 bases from J, with 11 bases between. CDR3 DNA: TGTGCCAGCAGGTTTGGAGGAGCCGGGGAGCTGTTTTTT. Encoded protein: CASRFGGAGELFF.